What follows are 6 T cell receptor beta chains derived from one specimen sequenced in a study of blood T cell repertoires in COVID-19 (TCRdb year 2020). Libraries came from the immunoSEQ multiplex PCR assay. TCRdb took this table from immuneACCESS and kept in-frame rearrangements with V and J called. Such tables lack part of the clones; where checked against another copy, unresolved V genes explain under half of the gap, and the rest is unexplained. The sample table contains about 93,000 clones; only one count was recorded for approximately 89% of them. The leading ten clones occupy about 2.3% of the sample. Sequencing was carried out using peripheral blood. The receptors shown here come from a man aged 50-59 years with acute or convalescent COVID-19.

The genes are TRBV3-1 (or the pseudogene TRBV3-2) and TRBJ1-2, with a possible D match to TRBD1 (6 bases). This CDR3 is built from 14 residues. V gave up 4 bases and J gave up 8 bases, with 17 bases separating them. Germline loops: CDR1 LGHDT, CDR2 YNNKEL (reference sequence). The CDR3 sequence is CASSPPRGGGGYTF. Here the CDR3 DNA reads TGTGCCAGCAGCCCACCAAGAGGGGGGGGAGGCTACACCTTC.

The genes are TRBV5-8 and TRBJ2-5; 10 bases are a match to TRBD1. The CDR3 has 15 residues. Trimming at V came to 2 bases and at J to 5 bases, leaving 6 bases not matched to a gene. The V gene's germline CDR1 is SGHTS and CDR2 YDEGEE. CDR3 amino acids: CASSFGDRGGETQYF. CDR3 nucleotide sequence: TGTGCCAGCAGCTTTGGGGACAGGGGCGGGGAGACCCAGTACTTC.

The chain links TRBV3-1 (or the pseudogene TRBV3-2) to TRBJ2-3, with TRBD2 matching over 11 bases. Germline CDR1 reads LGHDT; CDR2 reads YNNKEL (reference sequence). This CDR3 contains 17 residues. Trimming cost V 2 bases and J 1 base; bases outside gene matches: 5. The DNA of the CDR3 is TGTGCCAGCAGCCAATGGGCTAGCGGGGGGCGCACAGATACGCAGTATTTT. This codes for CASSQWASGGRTDTQYF.

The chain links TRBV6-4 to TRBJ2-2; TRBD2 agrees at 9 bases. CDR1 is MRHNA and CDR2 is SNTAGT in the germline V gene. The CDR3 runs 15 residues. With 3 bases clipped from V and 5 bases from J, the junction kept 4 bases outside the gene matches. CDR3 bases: TGTGCCAGCAGTGATAGCGGGAGAAGGACCGGGGAGCTGTTTTTT. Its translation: CASSDSGRRTGELFF.

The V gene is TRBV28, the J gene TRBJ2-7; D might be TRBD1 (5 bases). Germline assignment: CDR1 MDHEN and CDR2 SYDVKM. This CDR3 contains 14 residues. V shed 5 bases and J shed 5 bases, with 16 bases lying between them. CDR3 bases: TGTGCCAGCAGTCCCCGACAGTGGGCTCACGAGCAGTACTTC. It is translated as CASSPRQWAHEQYF.

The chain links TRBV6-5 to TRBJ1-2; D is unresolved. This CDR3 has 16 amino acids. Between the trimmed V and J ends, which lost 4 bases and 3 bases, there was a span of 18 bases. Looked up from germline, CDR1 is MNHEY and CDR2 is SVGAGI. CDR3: CASSLRLGSGDYGYTF. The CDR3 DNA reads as TGTGCCAGCAGTTTACGGCTTGGGTCCGGAGACTATGGCTACACCTTC.